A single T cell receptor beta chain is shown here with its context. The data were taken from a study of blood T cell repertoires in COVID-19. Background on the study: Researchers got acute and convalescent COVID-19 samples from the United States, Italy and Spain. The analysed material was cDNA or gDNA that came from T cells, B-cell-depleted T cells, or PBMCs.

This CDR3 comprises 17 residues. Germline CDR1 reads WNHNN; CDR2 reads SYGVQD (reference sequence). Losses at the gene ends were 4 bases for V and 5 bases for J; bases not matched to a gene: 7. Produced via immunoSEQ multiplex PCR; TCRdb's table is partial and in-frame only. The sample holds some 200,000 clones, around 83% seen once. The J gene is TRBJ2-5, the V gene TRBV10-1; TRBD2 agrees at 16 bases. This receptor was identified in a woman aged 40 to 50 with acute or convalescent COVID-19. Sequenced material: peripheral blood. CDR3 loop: CASSVGTSGGAEETQYF. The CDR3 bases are TGCGCCAGCAGTGTGGGGACTAGCGGGGGGGCGGAGGAGACCCAGTACTTC.